The sequence of this TCR beta chain was determined in a study of blood T cell repertoires in COVID-19. In the study overall: Sites across the United States, Italy and Spain contributed samples from acute and convalescent COVID-19. The cDNA or gDNA used as material had been derived from T cells, B-cell-depleted T cells, or PBMCs.

This clone has a single count. V lost 3 bases and J lost 3, with 10 bases in between. CDR1 and CDR2 (germline): SGHRS, YFSETQ. The CDR3 sequence is 15 residues long. In the authors' workflow: Estimation of nucleated cell counts was performed using reference gene primer amplification. TCRdb's copy holds only in-frame clones and misses some; the assay was immunoSEQ multiplex PCR. V, J and clone size derive from that table, while D and trimming were established from the DNA sequence. Of about 140,000 clones in the sample, roughly 80% were seen once. The sample taken for sequencing was peripheral blood. The J gene is TRBJ2-6, the V gene TRBV5-1; D might be TRBD2 (6 bases). The sequence was obtained from a man aged 65-85 years who had recovered from COVID-19. The CDR3 loop is CASSSGSVGANVLTF. The CDR3, as DNA: TGCGCCAGCAGCTCCGGGAGCGTTGGGGCCAACGTCCTGACTTTC. Using reference TRBV5-1 and TRBJ2-6 for the parts outside the CDR3, the full variable domain is KAGVTQTPRYLIKTRGQQVTLSCSPISGHRSVSWYQQTPGQGLQFLFEYFSETQRNKGNFPGRFSGRQFSNSRSEMNVSTLELGDSALYLCASSSGSVGANVLTFGAGSRLTVL.